Each of the 6 T cell receptor beta chains below was sequenced from the same sample in a study of tumor-infiltrating lymphocytes in primary liver carcinoma. Constant-region priming of around 500 ng total RNA yielded TCR beta cDNA. Libraries of TCR beta came from three nested multiplex PCR rounds with slightly modified ARM-PCR. In the first two PCR rounds, TRBV1-TRBV30 forward primers were paired with a C-beta reverse primer, and each round lasted about 9 cycles. TCRdb re-called the multiplex PCR reads with MiXCR, one entry per CDR3 protein. This sample has 95,000 to 150,000 distinct CDR3 sequences, with 55% to 75% found just once. Bulk tissue was left unsorted, and RNA and DNA were co-extracted from roughly 20-30 mg of it. The sample was liver tumor tissue from sampling region 1. The subset denotes: tumor region T1, superior pole. These receptors came from a woman in her sixties with primary liver carcinoma and hepatitis B virus infection.

This clonotype was seen many times. The chain is built from TRBV6-6 and TRBJ1-5, with a possible D match to TRBD1 (5 bases). This CDR3 contains 14 residues. Trimming removed 5 bases from V and 0 bases from J, with 8 bases in between. CDR1 and CDR2 (germline): MNHNY, SVGAGI (reference sequence). In nucleotides, the CDR3 is TGTGCCAGCAGTAGGGGCGGTAGCAATCAGCCCCAGCATTTT. Its protein product is CASSRGGSNQPQHF.

The genes are TRBV30 and TRBJ1-5; D possibly corresponds to TRBD1 (6 bases). CDR1 and CDR2 (germline): GTSNPN, SVGIG (reference sequence). Trimming removed 3 bases from V and 0 bases from J, with 15 bases in between. The CDR3 is 16 residues long. The CDR3 nucleotides are TGTGCCTGGAGGACAGGTGACAGTTTTAGCAATCAGCCCCAGCATTTT. Its translation is CAWRTGDSFSNQPQHF.

With regard to this clonotype: Germline is not matched at one junction end, which may reflect a read error. V and J are TRBV12-3 or TRBV12-4 and TRBJ1-6; 8 bases match TRBD1. This CDR3 has 13 amino acids. CDR3 in amino acids: CTSRTGPNSPLHF. In DNA form, the CDR3 reads TGTACCAGCCGGACAGGGCCTAATTCACCCCTCCACTTT.

With regard to this clonotype: This sequence may be a read error, since a much larger clone differs from it by one base. The chain is built from TRBV6-5 and TRBJ1-2, with a possible D match to TRBD1 (5 bases). Trimming removed 0 bases at V and 2 bases at J, with 13 bases between. CDR1 is MNHEY and CDR2 is SVGAGI in the germline V gene. This CDR3 region has 16 residues. Here the CDR3 DNA reads TGTGCCAGCAGTTACTCGAGGACATGGGGCAACTATGGCTACACCTTC. Its protein product is CASSYSRTWGNYGYTF.

The V and J genes are TRBV29-1 and TRBJ2-1, with D possibly TRBD2 on 5 matching bases. The V end lost 4 bases, the J end lost 9 bases, and 16 bases lay between the germline ends. Germline CDR1 SQVTM, CDR2 ANQGSEA. The length of the CDR3 is 13 residues. The DNA of the CDR3 is TGCAGCGTTGCAGGAGGAGTGGTAGGTGAGCAGTTCTTC. It specifies CSVAGGVVGEQFF.

About this clonotype itself: A single base separates this from a much larger clone, so it may be a read error. This rearrangement joins TRBV6-5 to TRBJ2-1; 7 nucleotides agree with TRBD2. The CDR3 has 13 residues. CDR1 and CDR2 (germline): MNHEY, SVGAGI. CDR3 sequence (DNA): TGTGCCAGGAGTTACGGGGGAGGGAATGAGCAGTTCTTC. Translating it yields CARSYGGGNEQFF.